Each of the 30 T cell receptor beta chains below was sequenced from the same sample in a study of regulatory T cells in long-lasting Graves disease. Time point defined: newly diagnosed GD, antithyroid drugs for less than 3 months. After RNA was extracted from PBMCs, the TCR library was made from it. Arm-PCR of CDR3 regions and iRepertoire HTBI primers were used to build TCR beta libraries. MiXCR, applied by TCRdb to the multiplex PCR reads, yields one record per CDR3 protein. This table has 600,000 to 650,000 distinct CDR3 sequences, approximately 15% appearing once. The sample was also reused in another study, on T cells in Graves' hyperthyroidism and ophthalmopathy.

The material was peripheral blood mononuclear cells (PBMCs), obtained at new diagnosis, from a patient treated with antithyroid drugs. Receptors were obtained from a woman in her twenties or thirties with Graves disease.

This clonotype was counted many times. The rearrangement links TRBV28 to TRBJ1-1, with D hard to call. The germline V gene has CDR1 MDHEN and CDR2 SYDVKM. This CDR3 has 14 residues. The V and J ends lost 8 bases and 6 bases respectively, with 19 bases between them. CDR3 amino acids: CASQSPAGFAEAFF. CDR3 DNA: TGTGCCAGCCAAAGCCCTGCGGGGTTCGCTGAAGCTTTCTTT.

This clonotype came up many times. This sequence joins TRBV5-1 and TRBJ2-3; D may be TRBD1 (6 bases). Trimming shortened V by 0 bases and J by 2 bases, and 16 bases separated the two germline ends. Per germline, CDR1 SGHRS and CDR2 YFSETQ. CDR3 length: 17 amino acids. As DNA, the CDR3 is TGCGCCAGCAGCTTGGGAGTGCAGGGGACCTCCACAGATACGCAGTATTTT. This gives the protein CASSLGVQGTSTDTQYF.

Ten or more counts support this clonotype. The genes are TRBV2 and TRBJ2-3; 11 nucleotides match TRBD2. The J segment lost 2 bases and the V segment lost 5 bases, leaving 3 bases of the junction unmatched. CDR3 length: 15 amino acids. Germline values: CDR1 SNHLY, CDR2 FYNNEI. In nucleotides, the CDR3 is TGTGCCAGCAGTCAACTAGCGGGGGTCACAGATACGCAGTATTTT. It codes for CASSQLAGVTDTQYF. Filled out from reference TRBV2 and TRBJ2-3, the complete variable domain reads EPEVTQTPSHQVTQMGQEVILRCVPISNHLYFYWYRQILGQKVEFLVSFYNNEISEKSEIFDDQFSVERPDGSNFTLKIRSTKLEDSAMYFCASSQLAGVTDTQYFGPGTRLTVL.

This clonotype appeared a few times. The J gene is TRBJ2-3, the V gene TRBV24-1; 9 bases align to TRBD2. Germline trimming cut 3 bases from V and 5 bases from J; bases unmatched to any gene: 2. The CDR3 sequence is 14 residues long. CDR1 is KGHDR and CDR2 is SFDVKD in the germline V gene. The CDR3 reads CATSDILAGDTQYF. Here the CDR3 DNA reads TGTGCCACCAGTGATATACTAGCGGGAGATACGCAGTATTTT.

This clonotype was observed at least ten times. The chain carries TRBV12-3 or TRBV12-4 and TRBJ1-2; 9 bases line up with TRBD1. The J segment lost 5 bases and the V segment lost 6 bases, leaving 7 bases of the junction unmatched. The CDR3 sequence is 14 residues long. In nucleotides, the CDR3 is TGTGCCAGCAGCCCCCGGGGGACAGGGTATGGCTACACCTTC. Protein: CASSPRGTGYGYTF.

The count of this clonotype is one. This could be a read error, since a much larger clone is one nucleotide away. This rearrangement joins TRBV27 to TRBJ1-2; D remains unclear. Trimming took 6 bases from V and 3 from J, leaving 23 bases between them. This CDR3 is 17 amino acids long. Germline V gene data show CDR1 as MNHEY and CDR2 as SMNVEV (reference sequence). In DNA form, the CDR3 reads TGTGCCAGCAGCCGCAACAGCCAGGCCCCAGGTGACTATGGCTACACCTTC. Protein product: CASSRNSQAPGDYGYTF.

About this clonotype itself: Given a much more abundant clone one base away, this may be a read error. V usage is TRBV20-1 and J usage is TRBJ2-3, with 7 bases matching TRBD2. V lost 3 bases, J lost 10 bases, and 10 bases stayed unmatched. Germline V gene lookup returns CDR1 DFQATT and CDR2 SNEGSKA (reference sequence). CDR3 length equals 13 residues. CDR3 DNA sequence: TGCAGTGCTAGGGGGAGGGAGGTATGGGCGCAGTATTTT. Protein: CSARGREVWAQYF.

This clonotype has at least ten counts. The chain links TRBV20-1 to TRBJ1-5; D remains ambiguous. The CDR3 runs to 12 residues. CDR1 DFQATT and CDR2 SNEGSKA come from the germline V gene (reference sequence). Trimming removed 6 bases at V and 5 bases at J, with 11 bases between. CDR3 nucleotides: TGCAGTGCGTCCCGGCGGGATCAGCCCCAGCATTTT. Translation: CSASRRDQPQHF.

This sequence joins TRBV12-3 or TRBV12-4 and TRBJ2-7, with D possibly called TRBD1 or TRBD2 (5 bases each). The CDR3 runs to 12 residues. V dropped 7 bases and J dropped 0 bases, with 7 bases sitting between them. CDR3 region: CASNGASYEQYF. For the CDR3, the DNA is TGTGCCAGCAACGGGGCCTCCTACGAGCAGTACTTC.

This clonotype was found many times. The chain is built from TRBV7-3 and TRBJ2-3, with TRBD2 matching 9 bases. From germline, CDR1 is SGHTA and CDR2 FQGTGA. The CDR3 contains 15 residues. The V and J ends lost 2 bases and 3 bases, in that order; junction bases with no gene match: 3. This CDR3 reads CASSLGAGGTDTQYF. The CDR3 region has the DNA TGTGCCAGCAGCTTAGGGGCGGGAGGGACAGATACGCAGTATTTT.

This clonotype has more than one count but fewer than ten. The chain carries TRBV18 and TRBJ1-2; TRBD1 matches at 8 bases. The CDR3 consists of 15 residues. Trimming cost V 5 bases and J 8 bases; bases outside gene matches: 13. The V gene's germline CDR1 is KGHSH and CDR2 LQKENI. CDR3 sequence: CASSLPKQGAGGYTF. The CDR3 nucleotides read TGTGCCAGCTCATTACCGAAGCAGGGGGCCGGAGGCTACACCTTC.

The chain uses TRBV4-1 and TRBJ2-1, with D unresolved. Trimming took off 1 base at V and 1 base at J, with 11 bases between the two ends. The CDR3 has 16 amino acids. Germline loops: CDR1 MGHRA, CDR2 YSYEKL. CDR3 in DNA: TGCGCCAGCAGCCAAGGGTCGTGGTGGTCCTACAATGAGCAGTTCTTC. Its translation is CASSQGSWWSYNEQFF.

This clonotype was found many times. The chain is built from TRBV30 and TRBJ2-1, with 12 bases that match TRBD2. The CDR3 length is 16 residues. CDR1 and CDR2 from the germline V gene are GTSNPN and SVGIG (reference sequence). With 5 bases clipped from V and 1 base from J, the junction kept 6 bases outside the gene matches. The CDR3 sequence is CAWVTSGRLSYNEQFF. DNA for the CDR3: TGTGCCTGGGTGACTAGCGGGAGATTGTCCTACAATGAGCAGTTCTTC.

The chain's CDR3 is CASSYSGQPYNEQFF. The DNA for the CDR3 is TGTGCCAGCAGTTACTCGGGGCAGCCGTACAATGAGCAGTTCTTC. This chain links TRBV6-6 with TRBJ2-1; tentatively, D is TRBD1 (5 bases). The CDR3 has 15 residues. The V gene lost 0 bases and the J gene lost 4 bases, with 10 bases spanning the gap. From germline, CDR1 is MNHNY and CDR2 SVGAGI (reference sequence).

This clonotype has at least ten counts. The chain couples TRBV7-9 to TRBJ1-1, with D unresolved. Germline CDR1 and CDR2: SEHNR and FQNEAQ (reference sequence). CDR3 length: 12 residues. V lost 6 bases and J 4 bases, leaving 9 bases between the germline ends. In DNA form, the CDR3 reads TGTGCCAGCAGAGCGGGTGGCACTGAAGCTTTCTTT. Protein sequence: CASRAGGTEAFF.

This clonotype was observed a handful of times. This rearrangement joins TRBV5-1 to TRBJ1-1, with 7 bases matching TRBD1. CDR3 size: 16 residues. V was clipped by 4 bases and J by 2 bases; unmatched bases: 11. The germline CDR1 and CDR2 sequences are SGHRS and YFSETQ. CDR3 in amino acids: CASSRAAGTANTEAFF. CDR3 in DNA: TGCGCCAGCAGCCGGGCGGCCGGGACAGCCAACACTGAAGCTTTCTTT.

This clonotype was counted ten times or more. This chain uses TRBV28 with TRBJ2-7, with TRBD1 matching over 12 bases. Germline V gene lookup returns CDR1 MDHEN and CDR2 SYDVKM. V lost 5 bases to trimming and J lost 7 bases; unmatched junction nucleotides: 9. The CDR3 contains 15 residues. In DNA form, the CDR3 reads TGTGCCAGCAGTGCCCCCGGGACAGGGGGCCAGGAGCAGTACTTC. Residues: CASSAPGTGGQEQYF.

This clonotype came up many times. The chain employs TRBV28 and TRBJ2-7, with a possible D match to TRBD2 (6 bases). The V end was cut by 4 bases, the J end by 7 bases, with 23 bases between. The CDR3 is 16 residues long. From germline, CDR1 is MDHEN and CDR2 SYDVKM. This CDR3 is CASSSPVGSGLKEQYF. The DNA for the CDR3 is TGTGCCAGCAGTTCCCCGGTGGGTAGCGGTCTGAAGGAGCAGTACTTC.

This clonotype has ten or more counts. The genes are TRBV18 and TRBJ2-1; D is undetermined. CDR3 length equals 13 residues. CDR1 and CDR2 from the germline V gene are KGHSH and LQKENI. V was trimmed by 8 bases and J by 9 bases, leaving 17 bases between them. The CDR3 spells CASRAPDSSEQFF. CDR3 coding DNA: TGTGCCAGCCGGGCCCCAGACTCGAGTGAGCAGTTCTTC. The whole variable domain, filled in from reference TRBV18 and TRBJ2-1, reads NAGVMQNPRHLVRRRGQEARLRCSPMKGHSHVYWYRQLPEEGLKFMVYLQKENIIDESGMPKERFSAEFPKEGPSILRIQQVVRGDSAAYFCASRAPDSSEQFFGPGTRLTVL.

This clonotype turned up a few times. The V call is TRBV3-1, the J call TRBJ2-1; D is possibly TRBD1 or TRBD2 (5 bases each). The CDR3 covers 15 residues. Germline CDR1 LGHDT, CDR2 YNNKEL (reference sequence). V was clipped by 3 bases and J by 7 bases, with 16 bases between them. The DNA of the CDR3 is TGTGCCAGCAGCCAGCAAGGGGCGGGTGGAAATGAGCAGTTCTTC. This encodes CASSQQGAGGNEQFF.

V and J are TRBV7-9 and TRBJ2-5; possibly TRBD1 for D (6 bases). This CDR3 has 16 residues. Germline V CDR1 and CDR2: SEHNR, FQNEAQ (reference sequence). The V gene lost 4 bases and the J gene lost 4 bases, with 19 bases spanning the gap. The CDR3 loop reads CASSYTTPVGAETQYF. CDR3 sequence (DNA): TGTGCCAGCAGCTATACGACGCCTGTGGGGGCAGAGACCCAGTACTTC. The variable domain in full, completed from reference TRBV7-9 and TRBJ2-5, reads DTGVSQNPRHKITKRGQNVTFRCDPISEHNRLYWYRQTLGQGPEFLTYFQNEAQLEKSRLLSDRFSAERPKGSFSTLEIQRTEQGDSAMYLCASSYTTPVGAETQYFGPGTRLLVL.

This chain uses TRBV11-1 with TRBJ2-3; D is possibly TRBD1 or TRBD2 (6 bases each). The DNA end is a closer match to TRBJ2-1, so the J assignment may be wrong. The CDR3 runs to 14 residues. Looked up from germline, CDR1 is SGHAT and CDR2 is FQDESV (reference sequence). The CDR3 DNA reads TGTGCCAGCAGCCAAGATTGGGGGGCCAGAGAGCAGTTCTTC. Protein sequence: CASSQDWGAREQFF.

This clonotype was observed many times. The CDR3 is CASSSTPGTYTEAFF. The CDR3, as DNA: TGCGCCAGCAGCTCCACTCCCGGGACCTACACTGAAGCTTTCTTT. This chain joins TRBV5-1 and TRBJ1-1; possibly TRBD1 for D (5 bases). Germline V gene sequence: CDR1 SGHRS, CDR2 YFSETQ. The ends were cut back, 3 bases at V and 3 bases at J, with 15 bases in the middle. The CDR3 has 15 amino acids.

With respect to this clonotype: A far larger clone lies a single base away; this is likely a read error. The chain links TRBV7-6 to TRBJ1-2, with D possibly being TRBD1 (5 bases). The CDR3 runs to 13 residues. Germline V CDR1 and CDR2: SGHVS, FNYEAQ. Here the CDR3 DNA reads TGTGCCAGCAGCCTAGCCCGGGACTATGGCTGCACCTTC. It is translated as CASSLARDYGCTF.

The chain joins TRBV5-1 to TRBJ2-1; 10 bases are shared with TRBD2. Germline values: CDR1 SGHRS, CDR2 YFSETQ. CDR3 size: 16 residues. The V and J ends lost 0 bases and 3 bases, in that order; junction bases with no gene match: 3. The CDR3 region is CASSLEGLANYNEQFF. CDR3 DNA: TGCGCCAGCAGCTTGGAGGGACTAGCGAACTACAATGAGCAGTTCTTC.

This clonotype was seen ten or more times. The J gene is TRBJ2-7, the V gene TRBV12-3 or TRBV12-4; D not certain. The CDR3 contains 11 residues. V gave up 0 bases and J gave up 8 bases, with 5 bases separating them. The CDR3 DNA sequence: TGTGCCAGCAGTTTAGCGCTGAAGCAGTACTTC. Protein product: CASSLALKQYF.

V gene TRBV2 combines with J gene TRBJ2-2; D ambiguous. This CDR3 is built from 14 residues. The V gene's germline CDR1 is SNHLY and CDR2 FYNNEI. The V and J ends lost 3 bases and 5 bases respectively, with 10 bases between them. The CDR3 DNA reads as TGTGCCAGCAGTGATAGTATCAGTACCGGGGAGCTGTTTTTT. Translation gives CASSDSISTGELFF. The entire variable domain, with the rest obtained from reference TRBV2 and TRBJ2-2, is as follows: EPEVTQTPSHQVTQMGQEVILRCVPISNHLYFYWYRQILGQKVEFLVSFYNNEISEKSEIFDDQFSVERPDGSNFTLKIRSTKLEDSAMYFCASSDSISTGELFFGEGSRLTVL.

This clonotype has ten or more counts. The chain couples TRBV20-1 to TRBJ2-2; a weak D match, TRBD1 (6 bases). The CDR3 spans 13 residues. The germline V and J ends were trimmed by 6 bases and 4 bases, with 12 bases remaining between them. Germline loops: CDR1 DFQATT, CDR2 SNEGSKA (reference sequence). CDR3 loop: CSAPQGPTGELFF. The CDR3 DNA is TGCAGTGCGCCACAGGGACCCACCGGGGAGCTGTTTTTT.

The rearrangement uses TRBV7-3 and TRBJ2-2; the D gene is possibly TRBD2 (5 bases). CDR1 is SGHTA and CDR2 is FQGTGA in the germline V gene. CDR3 length: 15 residues. The ends were cut back, 2 bases at V and 5 bases at J, with 12 bases in the middle. CDR3 protein: CASSLYSGGTGELFF. DNA of the CDR3: TGTGCCAGCAGCTTATACTCAGGCGGGACCGGGGAGCTGTTTTTT. Using reference TRBV7-3 and TRBJ2-2 for the parts outside the CDR3, the full variable domain is GAGVSQTPSNKVTEKGKYVELRCDPISGHTALYWYRQSLGQGPEFLIYFQGTGAADDSGLPNDRFFAVRPEGSVSTLKIQRTERGDSAVYLCASSLYSGGTGELFFGEGSRLTVL.

J is TRBJ2-7 and V is TRBV24-1; 9 bases map to TRBD1. This CDR3 comprises 15 residues. Losses at the gene ends were 3 bases for V and 3 bases for J; bases not matched to a gene: 5. CDR1 and CDR2 (germline): KGHDR, SFDVKD. DNA of the CDR3: TGTGCCACCAGTGATATGGACAGGGGACGCTACGAGCAGTACTTC. This sequence encodes CATSDMDRGRYEQYF.